This T cell receptor (beta chain) was found in a study of blood T cells in healthy people across ages. Study results and limitations: The fall in TCR beta diversity per million T cells was roughly linear with age.

Primed by a sample-barcoded 5' primer and a J-beta primer mix, a second PCR proceeded for roughly 7 to 11 cycles. MiXCR was run by TCRdb on the 5' RACE reads, yielding one entry per CDR3 protein. The sample contains 1.5 million to 2 million distinct CDR3 sequences, 28% of which appear only once. Germline V gene sequence: CDR1 LGHNT, CDR2 FRNRAP. The V end lost 5 bases, the J end lost 5 bases, and 12 bases lay between the germline ends. The CDR3 is 13 amino acids. A note on this clonotype: Its cognate antigen is unknown.

Sequencing was carried out using blood. The chain joins TRBV12-5 to TRBJ1-1, with unresolved D. This clonotype was sampled from a woman between 25 and 40 years old in good health. The CDR3 spells CASGQELGTEAFF. The CDR3 DNA follows: TGTGCTAGTGGTCAAGAATTGGGGACTGAAGCTTTCTTT.